This TCR beta chain was found in a study of cytomegalovirus exposure and HLA in healthy donors. Study information: Genotyping showed less than 85% of over 350 donors falling in the Caucasian-associated ancestry cluster.

A remark on this clone: Its antigen is not known.

Study-level points and caveats: An Asian-associated ancestry cluster reportedly showed fewer N-insertions than the roughly 600-donor mean in a later analysis. The classifier reportedly diagnosed cytomegalovirus status with high specificity and sensitivity.

Germline V gene data show CDR1 as SGHTA and CDR2 as FQGTGA. The length of the CDR3 is 14 residues. J gave up 8 bases and V 5 bases, and 8 bases lay outside the gene matches. Primers: 60 Vbeta forward and 13 Jbeta reverse. Produced via immunoSEQ multiplex PCR; TCRdb's table is partial and in-frame only. The data contain approximately 160,000 clones, around 78% of them seen just once; the ten biggest clones take up 1.5% to 1.9%. The chain joins TRBV7-3 to TRBJ1-2, with TRBD1 matching 10 bases. The sequenced sample was PBMCs. The sequence was obtained from a middle-aged man in good health and CMV-seronegative. The CDR3 protein is CASSRDGTGEGYTF. DNA of the CDR3: TGTGCCAGCAGCCGAGACGGGACAGGGGAAGGCTACACCTTC.